The 4 T cell receptor beta chains listed next were all sequenced from one sample in a study of cytotoxic CD8 clonotypes in ibrutinib-treated CLL (dated by TCRdb to about 2021). The meaning of the sample's time point label: approximately eleven months on ibrutinib. Library creation used the immunoSEQ multiplex PCR assay. Not all clones reach the TCRdb copy of this immuneACCESS table, which keeps in-frame sequences only. Checked studies attribute under half of the gap to unresolved V genes and leave the rest unexplained. Recorded for this sample are over 150,000 clones; approximately 80% of them occurred a single time. The top ten constitute roughly 1.9% of the sample. Sequencing was performed on PBMCs, taken after 12 months of ibrutinib treatment. The receptor source for this set is a human donor with chronic lymphocytic leukemia.

This chain links TRBV2 with TRBJ2-3; 8 bases align to TRBD2. Germline V gene data show CDR1 as SNHLY and CDR2 as FYNNEI. The CDR3 is 17 amino acids. V lost 6 bases and J lost 3; bases outside the gene matches: 14. CDR3 nucleotide sequence: TGTGCCAGCAGCCTCGGACTAGCCGAAAGGGGGACAGATACGCAGTATTTT. It is translated as CASSLGLAERGTDTQYF.

The rearrangement joins TRBV11-2 to TRBJ2-6; TRBD1 agrees at 7 bases. The germline CDR1 and CDR2 sequences are SGHAT and FQNNGV. V shed 6 bases, J shed 2 bases, and the junction held 10 bases outside the gene matches. The CDR3 extends over 17 amino acids. CDR3 bases: TGTGCCAGCAGGCCCGAGGGGGCCTTACCTGGGGCCAACGTCCTGACTTTC. Translating it yields CASRPEGALPGANVLTF.

This clone is a singleton in its sample. The chain recombines TRBV4-1 with TRBJ2-5; D may be TRBD2 (5 bases). Germline V gene sequence: CDR1 MGHRA, CDR2 YSYEKL. V was trimmed by 4 bases and J by 2 bases, leaving 17 bases between them. The CDR3 is made up of 16 amino acids. CDR3 DNA sequence: TGCGCCAGCAGCCCTCTGACCCTCGGGGTTCAAGAGACCCAGTACTTC. This translates into CASSPLTLGVQETQYF.

This clone was detected ten times or more. This sequence joins TRBV6-6 and TRBJ1-2, with D possibly being TRBD1 (5 bases). This CDR3 has 13 residues. Germline loops: CDR1 MNHNY, CDR2 SVGAGI (reference sequence). Trimming removed 6 bases from V and 5 bases from J, with 13 bases in between. The CDR3 sequence is CASRPGTVYGYTF. CDR3 DNA: TGTGCCAGCAGACCCGGGACGGTATATGGCTACACCTTC.